This T cell receptor (beta chain) was observed in a study of shared clonotypes between healthy human individuals. Genomic DNA, for the unsorted samples, came from tens of millions of PBMCs. Overall study results and limits: Tissues were not sampled, only blood, and their repertoires likely differ. It was the few donors that limited the genetic and exposure-history diversity represented.

The CDR3 has 16 amino acids. In germline, CDR1 is LNHNV, CDR2 YYDKDF (reference sequence). Trimming cost V 2 bases and J 8 bases; bases outside gene matches: 9. TCRdb's table, derived via immunoSEQ multiplex PCR, lists solely in-frame clones and lacks some. The sample lists roughly 490,000 clones; around three quarters were seen once. As regards this clone: Antigen: not known.

The clonotype was recovered from a woman aged 40 to 50 in good health. Some clones in this sample may be carry-over from other donors' samples. This chain links TRBV15 with TRBJ1-4; 9 nucleotides align to TRBD1. The sequencing sample was made of PBMCs. In DNA, the CDR3 is TGTGCCACCAGCAGATACTGGGACAGGGTTGGCGAAAAACTGTTTTTT. Amino acids: CATSRYWDRVGEKLFF. The full variable domain, completed using reference TRBV15 and TRBJ1-4, is DAMVIQNPRYQVTQFGKPVTLSCSQTLNHNVMYWYQQKSSQAPKLLFHYYDKDFNNEADTPDNFQSRRPNTSFCFLDIRSPGLGDTAMYLCATSRYWDRVGEKLFFGSGTQLSVL.